The clone carrying this T cell receptor beta chain was found once. From germline, CDR1 is MNHEY and CDR2 SMNVEV (reference sequence). The CDR3 is 13 amino acids. The J segment lost 11 bases and the V segment lost 3 bases, leaving 8 bases of the junction unmatched. TCRdb's copy holds only in-frame clones and misses some; the assay was immunoSEQ multiplex PCR. The sample shows 200,000 or so clones, around 84% of them seen only once. The data are from a study of cytomegalovirus exposure and HLA in healthy donors. The chain has TRBV27 and TRBJ1-1; 8 nucleotides agree with TRBD1. Sequences were obtained from PBMCs. The sequence was obtained from a young man in good health and CMV-seropositive. In nucleotides, the CDR3 is TGTGCCAGCAGTTTCCGCAAACAGGGGGAGGCTTTCTTT. It translates to CASSFRKQGEAFF.